This T cell receptor (beta chain) was documented in a study of control samples from healthy donors and cancer patients. This CDR3 has 14 amino acids. V was pared by 3 bases and J by 1 base, with 6 bases between. Germline values: CDR1 MNHEY, CDR2 SMNVEV (reference sequence). Only in-frame clones appear in the TCRdb table, and some are missing; sequencing was by immunoSEQ multiplex PCR. The sample consists of over 10,000 clones, 85% to 95% of them appearing once. The rearrangement joins TRBV27 to TRBJ2-2; D gene ambiguous. The sample comprised PBMCs. This TCR was recovered from a man of 80 years or more with lung cancer. The CDR3 sequence: CASSFGVNTGELFF. For the CDR3, the DNA is TGTGCCAGCAGTTTTGGGGTGAACACCGGGGAGCTGTTTTTT.